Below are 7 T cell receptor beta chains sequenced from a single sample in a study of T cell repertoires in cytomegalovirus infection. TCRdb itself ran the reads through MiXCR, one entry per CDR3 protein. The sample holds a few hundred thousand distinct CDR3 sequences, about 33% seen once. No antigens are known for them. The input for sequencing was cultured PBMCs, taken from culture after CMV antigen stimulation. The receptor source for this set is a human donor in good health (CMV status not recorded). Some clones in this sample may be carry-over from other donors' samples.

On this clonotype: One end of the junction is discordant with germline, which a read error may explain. CDR3 protein: CASAVTPRVGSIF. CDR3 nucleotide sequence: TGTGCCAGCGCAGTCACACCCCGAGTGGGTTCCATCTTC. The rearrangement uses TRBV28 and TRBJ1-2; D ambiguous. This CDR3 is 13 amino acids long. CDR1 and CDR2 (germline): MDHEN, SYDVKM.

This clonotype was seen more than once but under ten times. The CDR3 DNA reads as TGTGCCAGCAGCTTAGCGCTAGGGGGTCGTGAGCAGTTCTTC. Its protein is CASSLALGGREQFF. V gene TRBV7-8 combines with J gene TRBJ2-1, with D possibly being TRBD1 (6 bases). The V gene lost 0 bases and the J gene lost 9 bases, with 12 bases spanning the gap. Germline V gene sequence: CDR1 SGHVS, CDR2 FQNEAQ. This CDR3 spans 14 amino acids.

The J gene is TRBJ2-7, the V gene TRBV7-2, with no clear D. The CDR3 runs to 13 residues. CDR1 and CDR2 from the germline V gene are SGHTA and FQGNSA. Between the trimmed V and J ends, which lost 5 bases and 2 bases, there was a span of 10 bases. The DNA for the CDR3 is TGTGCCAGCAGCGTAGACACCCCCTACGAGCAGTACTTC. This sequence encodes CASSVDTPYEQYF.

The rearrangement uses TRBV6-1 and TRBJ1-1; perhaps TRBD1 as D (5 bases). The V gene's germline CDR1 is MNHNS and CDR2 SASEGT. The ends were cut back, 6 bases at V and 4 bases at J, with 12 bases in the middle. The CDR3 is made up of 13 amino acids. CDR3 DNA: TGTGCCAGCAGAGTGCTGGGGGGCACTGAAGCTTTCTTT. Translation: CASRVLGGTEAFF.

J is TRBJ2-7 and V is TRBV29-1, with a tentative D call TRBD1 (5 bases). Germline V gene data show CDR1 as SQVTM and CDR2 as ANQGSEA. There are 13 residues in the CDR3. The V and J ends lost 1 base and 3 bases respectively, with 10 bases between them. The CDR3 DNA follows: TGCAGCGTTGAAGTAGATAGGGGCTACGAGCAGTACTTC. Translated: CSVEVDRGYEQYF.

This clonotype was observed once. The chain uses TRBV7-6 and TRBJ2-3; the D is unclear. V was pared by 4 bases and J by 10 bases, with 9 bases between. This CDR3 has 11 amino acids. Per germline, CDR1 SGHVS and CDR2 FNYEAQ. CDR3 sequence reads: CASSSDRAQYF. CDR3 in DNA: TGTGCCAGCAGCTCGGACCGGGCGCAGTATTTT.

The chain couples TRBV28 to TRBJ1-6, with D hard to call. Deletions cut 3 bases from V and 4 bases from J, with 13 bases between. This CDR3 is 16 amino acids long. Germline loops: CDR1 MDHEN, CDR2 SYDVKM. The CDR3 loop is CASSLGSSYYNSPLHF. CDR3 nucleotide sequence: TGTGCCAGCAGTTTGGGTTCCTCGTATTATAATTCACCCCTCCACTTT.